This T cell receptor beta chain comes out of a study of blood T cells in healthy people across ages. The study, taken as a whole, reports: Naive CD4+ cell counts and diversity both ran higher in long-lived than in aged donors. As age increased, TCR beta diversity per million T cells fell in a roughly linear fashion. With naive T cell percentage, TCR beta diversity showed a strong correlation.

The sample holds a few counts of this clonotype. Its antigen remains unidentified. The CDR3 has 13 residues. V shed 10 bases and J 1 base; nucleotides not matched to a gene: 4. The germline gives CDR1 ENHRY, CDR2 SYGVKD. For the second PCR, which ran for roughly 7 to 11 cycles, a sample-barcoded 5' primer and a J-beta primer mix were used. Through a template-switch adaptor with 12 random nucleotides, each cDNA molecule received a tag. TCRdb reanalysed the 5' RACE reads using MiXCR and keeps one entry per CDR3 protein. The sample lists hundreds of thousands of distinct CDR3 sequences; roughly 50% were seen once.

The chain has TRBV10-3 and TRBJ2-3; 8 bases align to TRBD2. This clonotype originated in a woman aged 55-70 years in good health. Sequencing used blood. The CDR3 region has the DNA TGTGCCACCCTAGCGGGCGGCACAGATACGCAGTATTTT. Encoded protein: CATLAGGTDTQYF.